Below, 8 T cell receptor beta chains from the same sample are listed, as sequenced in a study of CD8 T cells in Susac syndrome (dated by TCRdb to about 2019). The library relied on the immunoSEQ multiplex PCR assay. RNA was extracted using the RNeasy kit, and roughly 0.45 to 1 microgram was reverse transcribed with random hexamers. Starting from the raw public reads, TCRdb applied fastp trimming at Q25, assembled clones with MiXCR and retained in-frame beta chains. Duplicate CDR3 protein sequences are folded into a single record with the most common DNA and genes. Within this sample are under 150,000 distinct CDR3 sequences, with 85% to 95% of them counted one time only. The top ten clonotypes cover approximately 0.13% of the sample. Sequenced input: CD4+ T cells from PBMCs. All receptors come from a human donor with Susac syndrome.

In its sample, this clonotype was seen a few times. V and J are TRBV7-2 and TRBJ2-7, with D unresolved. The CDR3 totals 11 residues. The germline V and J ends were trimmed by 0 bases and 6 bases, with 3 bases remaining between them. Germline CDR1 and CDR2: SGHTA and FQGNSA. CDR3 DNA sequence: TGTGCCAGCAGCTTAGCGACCGAGCAGTACTTC. It is translated as CASSLATEQYF.

This clonotype was seen more than once but under ten times. This sequence joins TRBV20-1 and TRBJ1-1; the D is unclear. The germline V and J ends were trimmed by 0 bases and 0 bases, with 5 bases remaining between them. The CDR3 loop spans 13 amino acids. Per germline, CDR1 DFQATT and CDR2 SNEGSKA (reference sequence). The CDR3 spells CSARDGVNTEAFF. The DNA for the CDR3 is TGCAGTGCTAGAGATGGGGTGAACACTGAAGCTTTCTTT.

The rearrangement links TRBV18 to TRBJ2-3; D is possibly TRBD2 (6 bases). Trimming stripped 3 bases from V and 2 bases from J, with 15 bases between. CDR1 KGHSH and CDR2 LQKENI come from the germline V gene. The CDR3 sequence is 16 residues long. The CDR3 bases are TGTGCCAGCTCACCCCTCTTTCCGGGAGCCACAGATACGCAGTATTTT. Its protein product is CASSPLFPGATDTQYF. The whole variable domain, remainder taken from reference TRBV18 and TRBJ2-3, is NAGVMQNPRHLVRRRGQEARLRCSPMKGHSHVYWYRQLPEEGLKFMVYLQKENIIDESGMPKERFSAEFPKEGPSILRIQQVVRGDSAAYFCASSPLFPGATDTQYFGPGTRLTVL.

V usage is TRBV20-1 and J usage is TRBJ1-1; D gene ambiguous. Germline V CDR1 and CDR2: DFQATT, SNEGSKA (reference sequence). The CDR3 has 14 residues. Trimming pared 1 base from V and 3 bases from J, leaving 12 bases between. The CDR3 DNA follows: TGCAGTGCTAGAGTTGGAGGTGGAGACACTGAAGCTTTCTTT. It yields the protein CSARVGGGDTEAFF.

V is TRBV27 and J is TRBJ2-6; D remains ambiguous. Germline V gene data show CDR1 as MNHEY and CDR2 as SMNVEV (reference sequence). The V end lost 6 bases, the J end lost 2 bases, and 11 bases lay between the germline ends. This CDR3 has 15 amino acids. The CDR3 region is CASSQQRTGANVLTF. CDR3 nucleotide sequence: TGTGCCAGCAGCCAACAACGAACTGGGGCCAACGTCCTGACTTTC.

This chain uses TRBV13 with TRBJ1-6, with D perhaps matching TRBD1 (6 bases). The CDR3 has 14 amino acids. Germline CDR1 PRHDT, CDR2 FYEKMQ (reference sequence). V was clipped by 5 bases and J by 5 bases, with 10 bases between them. The CDR3 sequence is CASSRRQDNSPLHF. CDR3 in DNA: TGTGCCAGCAGCCGTCGACAGGATAATTCACCCCTCCACTTT. Filled out from reference TRBV13 and TRBJ1-6, the complete variable domain reads AAGVIQSPRHLIKEKRETATLKCYPIPRHDTVYWYQQGPGQDPQFLISFYEKMQSDKGSIPDRFSAQQFSDYHSELNMSSLELGDSALYFCASSRRQDNSPLHFGNGTRLTVT.

The chain is built from TRBV30 and TRBJ2-3, with D uncertain. CDR1 and CDR2 (germline): GTSNPN, SVGIG (reference sequence). The CDR3 is made up of 13 amino acids. V was shortened by 1 base and J by 0 bases, with 5 bases between the two germline ends. The CDR3 DNA is TGTGCCTGGAGTGGTCATAGCACAGATACGCAGTATTTT. This codes for CAWSGHSTDTQYF. Together with reference TRBV30 and TRBJ2-3, the CDR3 gives the full variable domain: SQTIHQWPATLVQPVGSPLSLECTVEGTSNPNLYWYRQAAGRGLQLLFYSVGIGQISSEVPQNLSASRPQDRQFILSSKKLLLSDSGFYLCAWSGHSTDTQYFGPGTRLTVL.

This rearrangement joins TRBV7-6 to TRBJ2-3, with unresolved D. CDR1 is SGHVS, CDR2 FNYEAQ, per germline. The CDR3 consists of 12 residues. The V end was cut by 0 bases, the J end by 6 bases, with 4 bases between. In DNA form, the CDR3 reads TGTGCCAGCAGCTTAGCTTGGGATACGCAGTATTTT. Translating it yields CASSLAWDTQYF.